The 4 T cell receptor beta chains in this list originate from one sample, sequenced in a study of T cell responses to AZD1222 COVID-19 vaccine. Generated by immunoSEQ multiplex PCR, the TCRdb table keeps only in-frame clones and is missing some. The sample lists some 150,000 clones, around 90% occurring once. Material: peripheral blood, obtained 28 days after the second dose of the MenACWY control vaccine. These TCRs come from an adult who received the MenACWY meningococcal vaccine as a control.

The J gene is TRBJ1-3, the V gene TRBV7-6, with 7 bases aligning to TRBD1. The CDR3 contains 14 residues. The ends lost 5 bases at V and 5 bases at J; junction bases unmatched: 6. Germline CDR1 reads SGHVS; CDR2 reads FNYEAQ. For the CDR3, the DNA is TGTGCCAGCAGCCTGACAGGGAATCGAAACACCATATATTTT. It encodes CASSLTGNRNTIYF. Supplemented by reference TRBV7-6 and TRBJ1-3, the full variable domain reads GAGVSQSPRYKVTKRGQDVALRCDPISGHVSLYWYRQALGQGPEFLTYFNYEAQQDKSGLPNDRFSAERPEGSISTLTIQRTEQRDSAMYRCASSLTGNRNTIYFGEGSWLTVV.

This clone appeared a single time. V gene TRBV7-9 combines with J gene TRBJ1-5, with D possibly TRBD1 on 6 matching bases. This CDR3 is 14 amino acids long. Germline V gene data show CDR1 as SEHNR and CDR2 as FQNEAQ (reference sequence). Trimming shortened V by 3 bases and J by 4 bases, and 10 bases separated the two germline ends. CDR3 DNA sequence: TGTGCCAGCAGCTTGGACAGTGGAAATCAGCCCCAGCATTTT. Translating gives CASSLDSGNQPQHF.

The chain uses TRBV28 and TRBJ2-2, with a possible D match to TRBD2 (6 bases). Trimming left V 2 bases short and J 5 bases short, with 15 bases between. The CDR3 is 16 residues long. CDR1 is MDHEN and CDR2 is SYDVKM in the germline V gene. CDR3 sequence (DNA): TGTGCCAGCAGTTTAAGGGGACTCCGGAGGACCGGGGAGCTGTTTTTT. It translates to CASSLRGLRRTGELFF.

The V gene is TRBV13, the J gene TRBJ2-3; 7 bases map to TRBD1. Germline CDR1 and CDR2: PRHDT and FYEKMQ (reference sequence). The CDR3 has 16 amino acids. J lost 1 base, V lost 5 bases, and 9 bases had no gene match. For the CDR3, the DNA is TGTGCCAGCAGCACCCGACAGGGTACCCGCACAGATACGCAGTATTTT. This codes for CASSTRQGTRTDTQYF.